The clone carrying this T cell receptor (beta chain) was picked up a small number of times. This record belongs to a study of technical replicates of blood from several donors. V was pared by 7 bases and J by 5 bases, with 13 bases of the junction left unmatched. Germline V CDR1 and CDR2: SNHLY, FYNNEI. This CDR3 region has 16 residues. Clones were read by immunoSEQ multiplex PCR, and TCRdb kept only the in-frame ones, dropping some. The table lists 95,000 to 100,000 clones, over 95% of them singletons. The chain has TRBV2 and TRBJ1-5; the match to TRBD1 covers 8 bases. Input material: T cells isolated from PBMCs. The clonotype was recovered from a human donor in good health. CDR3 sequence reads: CASNTGGPLSDQPQHF. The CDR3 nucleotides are TGTGCCAGCAACACAGGGGGGCCCTTAAGCGATCAGCCCCAGCATTTT. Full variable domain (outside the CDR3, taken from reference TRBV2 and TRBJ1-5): EPEVTQTPSHQVTQMGQEVILRCVPISNHLYFYWYRQILGQKVEFLVSFYNNEISEKSEIFDDQFSVERPDGSNFTLKIRSTKLEDSAMYFCASNTGGPLSDQPQHFGDGTRLSIL.